The 11 T cell receptor beta chains below were found in one sample sequenced in a study of response to subunit inactivated influenza vaccine. TCRdb itself ran the RT-PCR reads through MiXCR, one entry per CDR3 protein. The sample has about 650,000 distinct CDR3 sequences; more than 15% are singletons. Sequenced here: PBMCs from blood, sampled 11 to 12 days after vaccination. The receptors derive from a man aged 50 to 59 who received an inactivated influenza vaccine.

The rearrangement joins TRBV7-2 to TRBJ1-2, with D maybe TRBD1 (5 bases). Between the trimmed V and J ends, which lost 5 bases and 2 bases, there was a span of 15 bases. CDR1 and CDR2 (germline): SGHTA, FQGNSA. The CDR3 consists of 15 residues. CDR3 nucleotides: TGTGCCAGCAGCGTCAAGGGGAGGGCGAACTATGGCTACACCTTC. As protein: CASSVKGRANYGYTF.

This clonotype was picked up many times. The chain employs TRBV7-9 and TRBJ2-2; TRBD2 agrees at 9 bases. V lost 7 bases to trimming and J lost 3 bases; unmatched junction nucleotides: 9. Germline V gene lookup returns CDR1 SEHNR and CDR2 FQNEAQ (reference sequence). The CDR3 runs to 16 residues. DNA of the CDR3: TGTGCCAGCATCGAATTAGCGGGAGAGGACACCGGGGAGCTGTTTTTT. Residues: CASIELAGEDTGELFF.

V usage is TRBV20-1 and J usage is TRBJ2-1; D might be TRBD1 (5 bases). The V end lost 6 bases, the J end lost 7 bases, and 19 bases lay between the germline ends. The CDR3 has 14 residues. Germline V gives CDR1 DFQATT, CDR2 SNEGSKA (reference sequence). CDR3 loop: CSADTDITKNEQFF. CDR3 in DNA: TGCAGTGCGGACACAGATATAACCAAAAATGAGCAGTTCTTC.

CDR3 in amino acids: CASSLGGPNSNQPQHF. The CDR3 region has the DNA TGTGCCAGCAGTTTAGGAGGACCAAATAGCAATCAGCCCCAGCATTTT. The rearrangement joins TRBV12-3 or TRBV12-4 to TRBJ1-5; unclear D gene. The CDR3 runs 16 residues. Trimming removed 1 base at V and 0 bases at J, with 10 bases between.

V usage is TRBV20-1 and J usage is TRBJ1-1; D ambiguous. The CDR3 has 14 amino acids. Germline assignment: CDR1 DFQATT and CDR2 SNEGSKA (reference sequence). V gave up 0 bases and J gave up 4 bases, with 12 bases separating them. CDR3 nucleotide sequence: TGCAGTGCTAGAGACCCAGGCGGAGTCACTGAAGCTTTCTTT. Residues: CSARDPGGVTEAFF.

This clonotype was counted only a few times. The chain couples TRBV7-6 to TRBJ2-6; D is undetermined. V lost 4 bases, J lost 2 bases, and 18 bases lay in between. CDR1 is SGHVS, CDR2 FNYEAQ, per germline. This CDR3 spans 18 amino acids. The CDR3 DNA reads as TGTGCCAGCAGCTCCAGCCTATTCGGGCTGGCTGGGGCCAACGTCCTGACTTTC. Protein: CASSSSLFGLAGANVLTF.

This rearrangement joins TRBV6-1 to TRBJ2-3, with TRBD1 matching over 9 bases. The germline CDR1 and CDR2 sequences are MNHNS and SASEGT. V dropped 6 bases and J dropped 5; count of bases not matched to a gene: 6. This CDR3 has 14 amino acids. The CDR3 reads CASSTGQGLDTQYF. The DNA for the CDR3 is TGTGCCAGCAGCACGGGACAGGGCCTAGATACGCAGTATTTT.

This clonotype was counted once. The chain carries TRBV20-1 and TRBJ1-5; D gene uncertain. The germline V gene has CDR1 DFQATT and CDR2 SNEGSKA (reference sequence). The CDR3 loop spans 13 amino acids. V was shortened by 3 bases and J by 5 bases, with 11 bases between the two germline ends. CDR3 residues: CSASRQTDQPQHF. CDR3 DNA sequence: TGCAGTGCTAGTCGCCAAACGGATCAGCCCCAGCATTTT.

The V call is TRBV7-2, the J call TRBJ2-7; 12 nucleotides line up with TRBD2. The CDR3 extends over 15 amino acids. Looked up from germline, CDR1 is SGHTA and CDR2 is FQGNSA. CDR3 nucleotide sequence: TGTGCTCACAGACCCGGACTAGCGGGGACCTACGAGCAGTACTTC. Translated, it gives CAHRPGLAGTYEQYF.

This sequence joins TRBV9 and TRBJ2-1; 10 bases are a match to TRBD2. This CDR3 spans 15 amino acids. Germline V lookup: CDR1 SGDLS, CDR2 YYNGEE. Trimming at V came to 4 bases and at J to 8 bases, leaving 9 bases not matched to a gene. The CDR3 sequence is CASSPSSGSKDEQFF. In nucleotides, the CDR3 is TGTGCCAGCAGCCCTTCTAGCGGGAGTAAAGATGAGCAGTTCTTC.

This clonotype was counted only a few times. The rearrangement links TRBV6-2 or TRBV6-3 to TRBJ2-7; 11 nucleotides align to TRBD2. CDR1 and CDR2 from the germline V gene are MNHEY and SVGEGT. The CDR3 contains 14 residues. The J segment lost 2 bases and the V segment lost 6 bases, leaving 3 bases of the junction unmatched. CDR3: CASRGLAGAYEQYF. The CDR3 DNA reads TGTGCCAGCAGAGGACTAGCGGGCGCCTACGAGCAGTACTTC.